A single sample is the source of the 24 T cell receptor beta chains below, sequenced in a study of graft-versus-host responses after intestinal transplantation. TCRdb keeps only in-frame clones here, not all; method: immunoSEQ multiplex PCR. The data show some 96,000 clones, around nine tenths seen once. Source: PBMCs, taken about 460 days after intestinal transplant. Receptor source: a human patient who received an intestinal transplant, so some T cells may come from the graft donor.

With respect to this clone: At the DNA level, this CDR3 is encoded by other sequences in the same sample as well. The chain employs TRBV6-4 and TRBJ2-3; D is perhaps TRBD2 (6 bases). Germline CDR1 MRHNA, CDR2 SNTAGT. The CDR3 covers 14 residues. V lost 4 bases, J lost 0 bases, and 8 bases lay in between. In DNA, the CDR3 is TGTGCCAGCAGTGCCGGGACTAGCACAGATACGCAGTATTTT. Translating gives CASSAGTSTDTQYF.

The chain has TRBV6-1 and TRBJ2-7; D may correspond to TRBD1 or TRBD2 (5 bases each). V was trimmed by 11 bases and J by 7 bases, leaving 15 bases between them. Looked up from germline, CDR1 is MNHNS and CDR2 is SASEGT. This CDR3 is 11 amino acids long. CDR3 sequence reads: CASPGPGEQYF. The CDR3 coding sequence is TGTGCCTCACCGGGACCCGGGGAGCAGTACTTC.

CDR3 DNA: TGTGCCAGCAGCGTAGAGGGGACGGGAAATCAGCCCCAGCATTTT. It translates to CASSVEGTGNQPQHF. The V call is TRBV9, the J call TRBJ1-5, with a possible D match to TRBD1 (5 bases). Germline V CDR1 and CDR2: SGDLS, YYNGEE. The CDR3 totals 15 residues. Trimming left V 0 bases short and J 4 bases short, with 11 bases between.

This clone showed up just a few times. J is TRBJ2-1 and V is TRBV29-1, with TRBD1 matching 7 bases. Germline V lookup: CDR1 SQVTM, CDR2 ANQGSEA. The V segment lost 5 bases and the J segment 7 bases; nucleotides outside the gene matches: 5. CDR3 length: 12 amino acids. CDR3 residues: CSVYRGLNEQFF. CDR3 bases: TGCAGCGTTTACAGGGGCCTTAATGAGCAGTTCTTC.

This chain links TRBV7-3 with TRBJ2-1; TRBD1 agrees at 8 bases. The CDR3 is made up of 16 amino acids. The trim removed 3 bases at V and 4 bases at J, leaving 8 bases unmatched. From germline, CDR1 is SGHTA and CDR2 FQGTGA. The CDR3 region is CASSLRGTGGYNEQFF. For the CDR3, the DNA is TGTGCCAGCAGCTTGCGAGGGACAGGAGGTTACAATGAGCAGTTCTTC.

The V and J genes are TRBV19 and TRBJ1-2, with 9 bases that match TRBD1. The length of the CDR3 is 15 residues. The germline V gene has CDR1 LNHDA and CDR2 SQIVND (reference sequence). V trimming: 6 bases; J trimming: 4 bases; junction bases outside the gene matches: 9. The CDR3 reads CASRPDRGLPYGYTF. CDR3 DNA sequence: TGTGCCAGTAGGCCGGACAGGGGACTACCCTATGGCTACACCTTC.

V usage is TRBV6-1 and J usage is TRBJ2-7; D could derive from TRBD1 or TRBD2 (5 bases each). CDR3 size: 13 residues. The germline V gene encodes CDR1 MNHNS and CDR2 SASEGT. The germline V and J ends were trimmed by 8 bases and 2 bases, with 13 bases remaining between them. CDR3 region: CASAPGRAYEQYF. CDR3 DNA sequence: TGTGCCAGCGCCCCAGGGAGAGCCTACGAGCAGTACTTC.

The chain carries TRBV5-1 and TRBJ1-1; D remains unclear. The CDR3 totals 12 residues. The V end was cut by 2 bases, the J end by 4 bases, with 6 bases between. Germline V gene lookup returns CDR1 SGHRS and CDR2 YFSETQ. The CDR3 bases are TGCGCCAGCAGCTTAAGTGGCACTGAAGCTTTCTTT. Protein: CASSLSGTEAFF.

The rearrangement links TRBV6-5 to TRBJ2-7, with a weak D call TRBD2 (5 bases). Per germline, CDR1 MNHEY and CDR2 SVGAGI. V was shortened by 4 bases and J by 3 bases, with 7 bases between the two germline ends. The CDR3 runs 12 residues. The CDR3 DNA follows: TGTGCCAGCAGTTCCCGGGACTACGAGCAGTACTTC. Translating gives CASSSRDYEQYF.

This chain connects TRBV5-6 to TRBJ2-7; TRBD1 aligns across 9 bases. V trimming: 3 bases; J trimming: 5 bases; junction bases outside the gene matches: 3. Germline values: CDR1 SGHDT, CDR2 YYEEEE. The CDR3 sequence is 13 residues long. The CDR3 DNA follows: TGTGCCAGCAGCTACAGGGGGCTGAACGAGCAGTACTTC. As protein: CASSYRGLNEQYF.

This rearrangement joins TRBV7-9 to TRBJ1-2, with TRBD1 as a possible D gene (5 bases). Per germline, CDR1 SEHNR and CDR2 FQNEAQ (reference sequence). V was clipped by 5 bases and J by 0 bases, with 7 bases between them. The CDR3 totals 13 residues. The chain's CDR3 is CASSPDTNYGYTF. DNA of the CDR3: TGTGCCAGCAGCCCGGACACTAACTATGGCTACACCTTC.

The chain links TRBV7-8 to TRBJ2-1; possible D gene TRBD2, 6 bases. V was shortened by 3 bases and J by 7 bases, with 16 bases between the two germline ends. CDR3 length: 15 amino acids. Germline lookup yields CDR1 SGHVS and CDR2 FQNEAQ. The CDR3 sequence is CASSLGGEFENEQFF. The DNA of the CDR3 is TGTGCCAGCAGCTTGGGCGGGGAATTTGAAAATGAGCAGTTCTTC.

Here the CDR3 reads CASSYSGAHLGNTIYF. CDR3 bases: TGTGCCAGCAGTTACTCTGGAGCCCACCTTGGAAACACCATATATTTT. J is TRBJ1-3 and V is TRBV6-5; D is uncertain. Germline V gene data show CDR1 as MNHEY and CDR2 as SVGAGI. CDR3 length: 16 amino acids. V lost 0 bases and J lost 3, with 12 bases in between.

Here the CDR3 DNA reads TGCGCCAGCAGCCCTGGAGGTGGAGCAGGCTACGAGCAGTACTTC. It is translated as CASSPGGGAGYEQYF. The V gene is TRBV5-1, the J gene TRBJ2-7; D possibly corresponds to TRBD2 (5 bases). The germline CDR1 and CDR2 sequences are SGHRS and YFSETQ. The CDR3 has 15 residues. With 4 bases removed from V and 3 bases from J, the gap between germline ends came to 17 bases.

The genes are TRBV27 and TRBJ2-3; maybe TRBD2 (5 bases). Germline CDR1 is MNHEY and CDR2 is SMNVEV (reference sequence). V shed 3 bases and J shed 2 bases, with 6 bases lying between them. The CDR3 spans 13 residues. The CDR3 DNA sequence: TGTGCCAGCAGTTTGGAGGTCACAGATACGCAGTATTTT. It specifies CASSLEVTDTQYF.

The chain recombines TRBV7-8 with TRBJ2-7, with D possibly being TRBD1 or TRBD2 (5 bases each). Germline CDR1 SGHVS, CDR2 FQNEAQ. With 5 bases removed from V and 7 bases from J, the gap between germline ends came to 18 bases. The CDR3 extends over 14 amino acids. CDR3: CASSHGTSLREQYF. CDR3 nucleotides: TGTGCCAGCAGCCACGGGACCTCCCTACGAGAGCAGTACTTC.

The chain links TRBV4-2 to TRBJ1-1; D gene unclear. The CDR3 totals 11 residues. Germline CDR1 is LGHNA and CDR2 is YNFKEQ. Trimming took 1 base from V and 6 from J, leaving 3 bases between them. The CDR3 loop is CASSQGSEAFF. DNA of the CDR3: TGTGCCAGCAGCCAAGGGTCTGAAGCTTTCTTT.

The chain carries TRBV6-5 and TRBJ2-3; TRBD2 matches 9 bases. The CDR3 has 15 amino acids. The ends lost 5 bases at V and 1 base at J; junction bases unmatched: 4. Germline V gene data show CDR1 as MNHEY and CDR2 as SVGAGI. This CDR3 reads CASSGLAGGTDTQYF. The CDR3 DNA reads TGTGCCAGCAGTGGATTAGCGGGGGGCACAGATACGCAGTATTTT.

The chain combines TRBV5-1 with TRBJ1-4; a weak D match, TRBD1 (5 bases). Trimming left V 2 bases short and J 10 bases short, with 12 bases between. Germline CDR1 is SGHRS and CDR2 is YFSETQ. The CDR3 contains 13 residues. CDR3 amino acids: CASSLRRRGKLFF. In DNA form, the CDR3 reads TGCGCCAGCAGCTTAAGACGAAGGGGAAAACTGTTTTTT.

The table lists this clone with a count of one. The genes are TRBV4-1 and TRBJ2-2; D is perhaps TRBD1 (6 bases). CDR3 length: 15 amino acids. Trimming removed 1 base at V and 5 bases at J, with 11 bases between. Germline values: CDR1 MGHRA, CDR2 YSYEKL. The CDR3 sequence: CASSQVGTSTGELFF. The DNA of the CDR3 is TGCGCCAGCAGCCAAGTCGGGACAAGTACCGGGGAGCTGTTTTTT.

The CDR3 is CASRGLDRETQYF. Written as DNA, the CDR3 is TGTGCCAGTAGGGGATTAGACCGGGAGACCCAGTACTTC. The chain is built from TRBV19 and TRBJ2-5, with D hard to call. Germline-derived CDR1 and CDR2 are LNHDA and SQIVND (reference sequence). This CDR3 is 13 amino acids long. Trimming took off 6 bases at V and 5 bases at J, with 13 bases between the two ends.

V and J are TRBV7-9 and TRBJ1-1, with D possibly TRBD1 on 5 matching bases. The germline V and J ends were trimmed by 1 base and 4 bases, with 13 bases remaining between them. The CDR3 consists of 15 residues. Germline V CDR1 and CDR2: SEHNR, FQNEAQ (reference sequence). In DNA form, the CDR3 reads TGTGCCAGCAGCTTAGGGCGAGGGGTAGCCACTGAAGCTTTCTTT. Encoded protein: CASSLGRGVATEAFF.

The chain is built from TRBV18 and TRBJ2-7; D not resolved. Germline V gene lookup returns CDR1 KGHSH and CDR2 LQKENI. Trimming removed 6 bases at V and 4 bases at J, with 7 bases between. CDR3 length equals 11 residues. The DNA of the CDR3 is TGTGCCAGCTCGCACCCTTACGAGCAGTACTTC. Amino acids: CASSHPYEQYF.

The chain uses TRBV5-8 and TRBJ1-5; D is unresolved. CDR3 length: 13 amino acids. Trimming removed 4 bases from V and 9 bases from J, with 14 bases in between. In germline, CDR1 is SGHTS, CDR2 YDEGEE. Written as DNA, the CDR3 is TGTGCCAGCAGCCCCCACGTGGATGGGCCCCAGCATTTT. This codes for CASSPHVDGPQHF.